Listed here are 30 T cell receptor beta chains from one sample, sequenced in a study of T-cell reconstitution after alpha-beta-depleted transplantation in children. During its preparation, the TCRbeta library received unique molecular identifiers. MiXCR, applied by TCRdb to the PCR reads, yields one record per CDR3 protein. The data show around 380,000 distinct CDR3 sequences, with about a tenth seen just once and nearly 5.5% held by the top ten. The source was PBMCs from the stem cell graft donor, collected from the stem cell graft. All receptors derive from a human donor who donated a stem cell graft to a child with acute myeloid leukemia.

CDR3 loop: CASSLGRGSSYNEQFF. As DNA, the CDR3 is TGTGCCAGCAGCTTAGGACGGGGTAGCTCCTACAATGAGCAGTTCTTC. This chain links TRBV7-2 with TRBJ2-1; maybe TRBD2 (5 bases). Trimming cost V 1 base and J 0 bases, with 10 bases left between them. Germline lookup yields CDR1 SGHTA and CDR2 FQGNSA. The CDR3 totals 16 residues.

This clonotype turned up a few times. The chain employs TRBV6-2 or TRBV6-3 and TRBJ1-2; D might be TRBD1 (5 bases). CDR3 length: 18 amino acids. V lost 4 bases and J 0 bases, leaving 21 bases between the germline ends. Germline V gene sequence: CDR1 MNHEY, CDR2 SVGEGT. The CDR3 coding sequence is TGTGCCAGCAGTTTCTCGACCGGGACGGCGTCCCCTAACTATGGCTACACCTTC. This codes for CASSFSTGTASPNYGYTF.

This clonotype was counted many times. CDR3 sequence: CSAGPGRSTDTQYF. The CDR3 region has the DNA TGCAGTGCGGGCCCGGGACGGAGCACAGATACGCAGTATTTT. This sequence joins TRBV20-1 and TRBJ2-3; D tentatively fits TRBD1 or TRBD2 (5 bases each). V lost 6 bases and J lost 0, with 13 bases in between. Germline V gene lookup returns CDR1 DFQATT and CDR2 SNEGSKA (reference sequence). The CDR3 runs to 14 residues.

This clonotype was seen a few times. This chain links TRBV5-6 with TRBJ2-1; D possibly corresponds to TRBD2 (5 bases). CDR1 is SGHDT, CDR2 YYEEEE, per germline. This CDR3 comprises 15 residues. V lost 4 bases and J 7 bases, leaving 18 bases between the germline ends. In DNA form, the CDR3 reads TGTGCCAGCAGCACAGCGACAAATCGAGGGAATGAGCAGTTCTTC. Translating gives CASSTATNRGNEQFF. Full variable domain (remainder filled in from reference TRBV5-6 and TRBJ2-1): DAGVTQSPTHLIKTRGQQVTLRCSPKSGHDTVSWYQQALGQGPQFIFQYYEEEERQRGNFPDRFSGHQFPNYSSELNVNALLLGDSALYLCASSTATNRGNEQFFGPGTRLTVL.

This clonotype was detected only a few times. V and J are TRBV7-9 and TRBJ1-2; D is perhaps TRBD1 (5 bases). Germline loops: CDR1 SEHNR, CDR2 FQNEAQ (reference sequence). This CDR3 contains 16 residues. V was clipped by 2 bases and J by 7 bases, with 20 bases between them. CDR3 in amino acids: CASSLLLTRGDSGYTF. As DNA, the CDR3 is TGTGCCAGCAGCTTATTACTAACCCGGGGCGACAGTGGCTACACCTTC.

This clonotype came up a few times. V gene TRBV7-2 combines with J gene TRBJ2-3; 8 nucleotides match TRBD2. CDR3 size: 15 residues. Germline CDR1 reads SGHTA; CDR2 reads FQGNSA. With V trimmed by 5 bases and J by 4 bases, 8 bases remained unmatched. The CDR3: CASSPRVAGPDTQYF. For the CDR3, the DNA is TGTGCCAGCAGCCCGAGGGTAGCGGGACCAGATACGCAGTATTTT.

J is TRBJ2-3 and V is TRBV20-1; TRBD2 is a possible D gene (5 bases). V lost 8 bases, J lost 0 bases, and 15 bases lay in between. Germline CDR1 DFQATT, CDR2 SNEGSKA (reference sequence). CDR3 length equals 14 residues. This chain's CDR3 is CSYRSEASTDTQYF. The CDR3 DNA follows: TGCAGTTACCGGTCGGAGGCTAGCACAGATACGCAGTATTTT.

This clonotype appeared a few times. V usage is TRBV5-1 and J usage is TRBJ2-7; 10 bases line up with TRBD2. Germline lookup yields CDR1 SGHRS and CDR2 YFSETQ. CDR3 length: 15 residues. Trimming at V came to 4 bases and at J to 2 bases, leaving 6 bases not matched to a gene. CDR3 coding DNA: TGCGCCAGCAGCGGGGGACTAGCGTCAACCTACGAGCAGTACTTC. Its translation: CASSGGLASTYEQYF.

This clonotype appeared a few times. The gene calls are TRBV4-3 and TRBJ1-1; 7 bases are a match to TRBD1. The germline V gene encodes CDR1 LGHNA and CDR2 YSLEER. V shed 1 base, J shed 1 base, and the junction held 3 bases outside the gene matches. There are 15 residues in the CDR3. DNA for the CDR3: TGCGCCAGCAGCCAAGCATACAGGGGGAACACTGAAGCTTTCTTT. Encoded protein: CASSQAYRGNTEAFF.

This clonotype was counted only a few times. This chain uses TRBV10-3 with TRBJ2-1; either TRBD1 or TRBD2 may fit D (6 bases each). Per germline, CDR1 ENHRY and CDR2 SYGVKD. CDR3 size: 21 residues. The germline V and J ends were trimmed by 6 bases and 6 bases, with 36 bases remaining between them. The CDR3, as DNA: TGTGCCATCAGCCAATACCTTGGGGGCTCCAGCGGGCAGCCTTGGGGCAATGAGCAGTTCTTC. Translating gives CAISQYLGGSSGQPWGNEQFF.

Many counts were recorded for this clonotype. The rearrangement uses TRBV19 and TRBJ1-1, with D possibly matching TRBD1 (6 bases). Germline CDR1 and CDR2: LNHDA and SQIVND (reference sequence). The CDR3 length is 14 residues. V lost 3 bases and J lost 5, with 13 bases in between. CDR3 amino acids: CASSINREGTEAFF. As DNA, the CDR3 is TGTGCCAGTAGTATTAACAGGGAAGGGACTGAAGCTTTCTTT. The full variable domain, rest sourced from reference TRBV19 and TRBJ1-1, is DGGITQSPKYLFRKEGQNVTLSCEQNLNHDAMYWYRQDPGQGLRLIYYSQIVNDFQKGDIAEGYSVSREKKESFPLTVTSAQKNPTAFYLCASSINREGTEAFFGQGTRLTVV.

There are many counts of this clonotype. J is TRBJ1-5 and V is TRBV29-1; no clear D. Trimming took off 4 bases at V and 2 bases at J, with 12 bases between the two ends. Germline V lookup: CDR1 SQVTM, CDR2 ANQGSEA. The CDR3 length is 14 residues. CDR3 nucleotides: TGCAGCGTTGTCTTCAGGCCAGGCAATCAGCCCCAGCATTTT. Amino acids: CSVVFRPGNQPQHF.

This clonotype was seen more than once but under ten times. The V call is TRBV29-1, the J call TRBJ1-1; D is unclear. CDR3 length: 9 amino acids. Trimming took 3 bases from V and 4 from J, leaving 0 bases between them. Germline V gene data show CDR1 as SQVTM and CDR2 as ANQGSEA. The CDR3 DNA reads TGCAGCGTTGACACTGAAGCTTTCTTT. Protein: CSVDTEAFF.

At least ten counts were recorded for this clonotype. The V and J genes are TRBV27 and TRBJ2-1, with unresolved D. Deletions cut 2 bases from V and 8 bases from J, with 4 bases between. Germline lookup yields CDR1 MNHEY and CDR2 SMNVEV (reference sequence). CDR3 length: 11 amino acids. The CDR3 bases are TGTGCCAGCAGTTTACTGGATGAGCAGTTCTTC. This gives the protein CASSLLDEQFF.

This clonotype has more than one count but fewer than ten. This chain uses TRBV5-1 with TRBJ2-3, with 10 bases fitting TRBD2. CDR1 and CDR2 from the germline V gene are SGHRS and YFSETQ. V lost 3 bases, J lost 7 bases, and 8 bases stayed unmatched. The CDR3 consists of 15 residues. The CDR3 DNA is TGCGCCAGCAGCTGGAAAGCGGGGGGGTCAAATACGCAGTATTTT. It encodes CASSWKAGGSNTQYF.

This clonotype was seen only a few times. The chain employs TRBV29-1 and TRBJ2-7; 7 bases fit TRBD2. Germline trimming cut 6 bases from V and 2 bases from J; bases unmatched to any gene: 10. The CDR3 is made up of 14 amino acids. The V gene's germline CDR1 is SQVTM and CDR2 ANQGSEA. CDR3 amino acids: CSVGDYYETYEQYF. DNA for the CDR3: TGCAGCGTGGGGGACTATTATGAGACCTACGAGCAGTACTTC.

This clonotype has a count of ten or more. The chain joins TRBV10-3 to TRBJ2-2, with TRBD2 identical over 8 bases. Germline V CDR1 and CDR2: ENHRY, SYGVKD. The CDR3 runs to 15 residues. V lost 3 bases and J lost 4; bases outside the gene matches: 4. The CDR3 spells CAISDLAGSTGELFF. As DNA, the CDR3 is TGTGCCATCAGTGATCTAGCGGGTTCCACCGGGGAGCTGTTTTTT.

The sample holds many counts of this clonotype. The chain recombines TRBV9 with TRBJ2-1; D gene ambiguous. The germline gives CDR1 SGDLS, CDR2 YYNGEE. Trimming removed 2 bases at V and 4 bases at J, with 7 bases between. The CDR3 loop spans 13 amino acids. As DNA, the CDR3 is TGTGCCAGCAGCGTCGGCGCTTACAATGAGCAGTTCTTC. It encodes CASSVGAYNEQFF.

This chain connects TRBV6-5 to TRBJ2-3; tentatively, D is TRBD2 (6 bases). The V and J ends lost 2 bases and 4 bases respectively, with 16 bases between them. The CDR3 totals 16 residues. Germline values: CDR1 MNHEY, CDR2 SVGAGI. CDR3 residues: CASSYPKDGRSDTQYF. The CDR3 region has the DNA TGTGCCAGCAGTTACCCTAAGGATGGGAGGTCAGATACGCAGTATTTT.

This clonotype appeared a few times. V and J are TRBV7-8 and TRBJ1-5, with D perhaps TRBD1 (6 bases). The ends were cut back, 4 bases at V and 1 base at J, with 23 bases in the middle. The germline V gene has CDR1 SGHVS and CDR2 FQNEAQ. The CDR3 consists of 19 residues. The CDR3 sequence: CASSSQPSGGGVSNQPQHF. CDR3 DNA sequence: TGTGCCAGCAGCTCCCAGCCGAGCGGGGGGGGCGTAAGCAATCAGCCCCAGCATTTT.

CDR3 protein: CASSSEGGSLNEQFF. CDR3 nucleotide sequence: TGCGCCAGCAGCTCCGAGGGGGGGAGCCTTAATGAGCAGTTCTTC. The gene calls are TRBV5-1 and TRBJ2-1, with D perhaps matching TRBD2 (7 bases). The V and J ends lost 3 bases and 7 bases respectively, with 17 bases between them. CDR3 length: 15 amino acids. Germline CDR1 and CDR2: SGHRS and YFSETQ. The variable domain in full, completed from reference TRBV5-1 and TRBJ2-1, reads KAGVTQTPRYLIKTRGQQVTLSCSPISGHRSVSWYQQTPGQGLQFLFEYFSETQRNKGNFPGRFSGRQFSNSRSEMNVSTLELGDSALYLCASSSEGGSLNEQFFGPGTRLTVL.

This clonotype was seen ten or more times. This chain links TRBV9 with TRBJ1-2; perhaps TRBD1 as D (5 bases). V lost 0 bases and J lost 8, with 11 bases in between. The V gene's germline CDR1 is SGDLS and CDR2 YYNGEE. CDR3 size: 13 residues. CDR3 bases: TGTGCCAGCAGCGTAGGAGGCCAGGGAGGCTACACCTTC. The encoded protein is CASSVGGQGGYTF. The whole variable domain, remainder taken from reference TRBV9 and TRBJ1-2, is DSGVTQTPKHLITATGQRVTLRCSPRSGDLSVYWYQQSLDQGLQFLIQYYNGEERAKGNILERFSAQQFPDLHSELNLSSLELGDSALYFCASSVGGQGGYTFGSGTRLTVV.

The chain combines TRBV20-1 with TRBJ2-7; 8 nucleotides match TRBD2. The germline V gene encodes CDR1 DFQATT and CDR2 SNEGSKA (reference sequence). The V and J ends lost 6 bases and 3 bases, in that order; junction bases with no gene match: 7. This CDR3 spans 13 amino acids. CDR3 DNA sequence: TGCAGTGCCAGCAGCGGGAGTGTCTACGAGCAGTACTTC. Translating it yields CSASSGSVYEQYF.

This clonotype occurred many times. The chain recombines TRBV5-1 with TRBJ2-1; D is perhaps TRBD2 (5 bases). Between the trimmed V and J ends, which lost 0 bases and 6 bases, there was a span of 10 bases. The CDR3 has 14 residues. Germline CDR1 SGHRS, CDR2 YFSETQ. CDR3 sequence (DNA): TGCGCCAGCAGCTTGGCCCCTCTAGCCAATGAGCAGTTCTTC. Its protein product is CASSLAPLANEQFF.

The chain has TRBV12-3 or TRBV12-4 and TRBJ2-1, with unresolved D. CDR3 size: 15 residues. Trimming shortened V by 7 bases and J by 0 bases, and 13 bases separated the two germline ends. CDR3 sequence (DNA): TGTGCCAGCATCCCGACTGGAAGCTCCTACAATGAGCAGTTCTTC. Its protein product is CASIPTGSSYNEQFF.

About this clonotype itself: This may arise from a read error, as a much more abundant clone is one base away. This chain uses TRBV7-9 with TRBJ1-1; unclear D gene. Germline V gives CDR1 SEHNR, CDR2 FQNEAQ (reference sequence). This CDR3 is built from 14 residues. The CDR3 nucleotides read TGTGCCAGCAGCTTAAGGGTCGGCCCCACTGGAGCTTTCTTT. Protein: CASSLRVGPTGAFF.

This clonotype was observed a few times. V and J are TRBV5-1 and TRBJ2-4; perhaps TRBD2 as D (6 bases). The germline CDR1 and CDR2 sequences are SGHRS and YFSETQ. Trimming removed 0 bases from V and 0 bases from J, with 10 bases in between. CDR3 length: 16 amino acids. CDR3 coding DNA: TGCGCCAGCAGCTTGGTGGAGGGACCAGCCAAAAACATTCAGTACTTC. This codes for CASSLVEGPAKNIQYF.

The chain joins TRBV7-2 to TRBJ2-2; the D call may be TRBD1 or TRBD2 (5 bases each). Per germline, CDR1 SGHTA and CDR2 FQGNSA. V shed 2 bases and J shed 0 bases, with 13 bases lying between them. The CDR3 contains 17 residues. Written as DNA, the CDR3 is TGTGCCAGCAGCTTAAAGGGACGAAGGTCGAACACCGGGGAGCTGTTTTTT. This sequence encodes CASSLKGRRSNTGELFF.

CDR3 coding DNA: TGCGCCAGCAGCTTGGTCGTGACTACTTCACCCTTTTACAATGAGCAGTTCTTC. Translation: CASSLVVTTSPFYNEQFF. The chain links TRBV5-1 to TRBJ2-1, with TRBD2 as a possible D gene (5 bases). Looked up from germline, CDR1 is SGHRS and CDR2 is YFSETQ. Trimming pared 0 bases from V and 4 bases from J, leaving 20 bases between. CDR3 size: 18 residues.

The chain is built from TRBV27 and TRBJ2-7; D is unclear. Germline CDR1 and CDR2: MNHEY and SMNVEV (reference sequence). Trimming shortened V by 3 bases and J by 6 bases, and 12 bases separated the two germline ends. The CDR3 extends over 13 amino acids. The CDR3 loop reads CASSFNYVGEQYF. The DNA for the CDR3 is TGTGCCAGCAGTTTCAACTATGTCGGCGAGCAGTACTTC.